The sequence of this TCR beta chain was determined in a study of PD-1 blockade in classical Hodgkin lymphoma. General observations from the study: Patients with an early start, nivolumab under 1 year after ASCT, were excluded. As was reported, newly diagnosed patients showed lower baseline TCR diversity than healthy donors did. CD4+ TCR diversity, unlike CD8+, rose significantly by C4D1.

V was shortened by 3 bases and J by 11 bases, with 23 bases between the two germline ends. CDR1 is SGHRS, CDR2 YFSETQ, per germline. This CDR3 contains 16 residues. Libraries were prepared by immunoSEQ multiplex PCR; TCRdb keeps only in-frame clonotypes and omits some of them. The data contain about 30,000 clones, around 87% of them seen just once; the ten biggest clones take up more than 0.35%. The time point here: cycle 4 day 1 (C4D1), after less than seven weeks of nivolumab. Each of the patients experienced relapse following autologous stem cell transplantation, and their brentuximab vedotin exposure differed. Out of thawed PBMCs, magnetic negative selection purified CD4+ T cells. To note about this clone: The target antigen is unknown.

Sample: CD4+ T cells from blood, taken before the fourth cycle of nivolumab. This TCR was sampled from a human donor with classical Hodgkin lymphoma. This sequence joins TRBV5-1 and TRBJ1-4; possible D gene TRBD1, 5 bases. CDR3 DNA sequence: TGCGCCAGCAGCTCCGCTGGGGCAGTTGGAATGAGGAAACTGTTTTTT. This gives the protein CASSSAGAVGMRKLFF.